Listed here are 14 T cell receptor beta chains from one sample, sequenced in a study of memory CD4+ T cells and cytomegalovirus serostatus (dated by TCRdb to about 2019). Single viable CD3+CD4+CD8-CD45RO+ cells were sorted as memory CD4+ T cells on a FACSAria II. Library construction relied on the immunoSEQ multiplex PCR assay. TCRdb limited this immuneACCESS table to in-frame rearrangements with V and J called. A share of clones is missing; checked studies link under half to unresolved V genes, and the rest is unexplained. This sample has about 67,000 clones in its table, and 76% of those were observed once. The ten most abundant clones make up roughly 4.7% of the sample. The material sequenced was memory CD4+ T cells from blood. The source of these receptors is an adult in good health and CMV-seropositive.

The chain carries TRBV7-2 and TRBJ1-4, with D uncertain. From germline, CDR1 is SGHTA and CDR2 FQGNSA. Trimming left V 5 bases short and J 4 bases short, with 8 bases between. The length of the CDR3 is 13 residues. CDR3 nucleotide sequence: TGTGCCAGCAGCCCCGCTCATAATGAAAAACTGTTTTTT. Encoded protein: CASSPAHNEKLFF.

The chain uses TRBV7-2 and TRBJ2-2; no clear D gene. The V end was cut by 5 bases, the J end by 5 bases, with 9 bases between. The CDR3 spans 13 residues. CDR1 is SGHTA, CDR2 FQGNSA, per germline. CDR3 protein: CASSRLKTGELFF. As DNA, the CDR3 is TGTGCCAGCAGCCGATTAAAAACCGGGGAGCTGTTTTTT.

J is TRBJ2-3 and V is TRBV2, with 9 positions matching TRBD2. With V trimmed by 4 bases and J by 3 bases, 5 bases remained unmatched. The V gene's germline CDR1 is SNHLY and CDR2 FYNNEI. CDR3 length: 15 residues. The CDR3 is CASSGREGLTDTQYF. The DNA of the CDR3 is TGTGCCAGCAGTGGGCGGGAGGGCCTTACAGATACGCAGTATTTT.

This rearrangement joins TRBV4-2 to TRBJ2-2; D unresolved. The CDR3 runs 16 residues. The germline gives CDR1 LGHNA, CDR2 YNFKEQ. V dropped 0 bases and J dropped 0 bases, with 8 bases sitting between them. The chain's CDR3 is CASSQEARANTGELFF. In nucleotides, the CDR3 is TGTGCCAGCAGCCAAGAAGCTAGAGCGAACACCGGGGAGCTGTTTTTT.

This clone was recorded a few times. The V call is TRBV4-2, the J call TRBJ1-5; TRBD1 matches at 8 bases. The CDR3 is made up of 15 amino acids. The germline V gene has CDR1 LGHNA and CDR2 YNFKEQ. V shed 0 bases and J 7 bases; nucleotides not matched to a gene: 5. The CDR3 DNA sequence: TGTGCCAGCAGCCAAGACAGGGGGCAGGGGCAGCCCCAGCATTTT. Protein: CASSQDRGQGQPQHF.

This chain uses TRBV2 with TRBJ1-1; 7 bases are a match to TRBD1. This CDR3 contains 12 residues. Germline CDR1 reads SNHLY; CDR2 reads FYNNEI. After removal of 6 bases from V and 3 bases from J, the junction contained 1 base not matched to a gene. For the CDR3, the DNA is TGTGCCAGCAGGGGACAGTACACTGAAGCTTTCTTT. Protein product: CASRGQYTEAFF.

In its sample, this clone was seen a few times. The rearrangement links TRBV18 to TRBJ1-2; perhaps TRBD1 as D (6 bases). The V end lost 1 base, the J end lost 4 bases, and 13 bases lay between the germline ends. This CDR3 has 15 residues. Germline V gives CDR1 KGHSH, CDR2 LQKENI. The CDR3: CASSPRSDSFYGYTF. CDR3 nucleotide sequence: TGTGCCAGCTCACCACGGTCGGACAGCTTCTATGGCTACACCTTC.

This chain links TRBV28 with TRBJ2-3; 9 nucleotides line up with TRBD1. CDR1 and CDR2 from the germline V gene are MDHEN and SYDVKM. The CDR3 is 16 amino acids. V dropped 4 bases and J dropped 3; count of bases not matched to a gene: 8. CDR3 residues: CASSSVDRGFTDTQYF. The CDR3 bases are TGTGCCAGCAGTTCAGTCGACAGGGGGTTTACAGATACGCAGTATTTT. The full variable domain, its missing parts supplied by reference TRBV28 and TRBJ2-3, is DVKVTQSSRYLVKRTGEKVFLECVQDMDHENMFWYRQDPGLGLRLIYFSYDVKMKEKGDIPEGYSVSREKKERFSLILESASTNQTSMYLCASSSVDRGFTDTQYFGPGTRLTVL.

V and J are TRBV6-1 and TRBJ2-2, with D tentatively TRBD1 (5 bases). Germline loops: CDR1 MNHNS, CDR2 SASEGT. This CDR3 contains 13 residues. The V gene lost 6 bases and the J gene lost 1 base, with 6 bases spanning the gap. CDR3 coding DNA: TGTGCCAGCAGAGGGGAGAACACCGGGGAGCTGTTTTTT. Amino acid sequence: CASRGENTGELFF.

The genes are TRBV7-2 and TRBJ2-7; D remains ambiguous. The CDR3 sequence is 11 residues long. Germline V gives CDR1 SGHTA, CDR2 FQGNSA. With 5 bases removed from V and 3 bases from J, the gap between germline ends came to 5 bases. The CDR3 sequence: CASSQYYEQYF. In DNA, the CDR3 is TGTGCCAGCAGCCAATACTACGAGCAGTACTTC.

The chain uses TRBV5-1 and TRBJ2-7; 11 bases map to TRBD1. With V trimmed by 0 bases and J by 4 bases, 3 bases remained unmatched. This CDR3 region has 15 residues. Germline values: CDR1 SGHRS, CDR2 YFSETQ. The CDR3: CASSLVGTGGYEQYF. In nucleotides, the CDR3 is TGCGCCAGCAGCTTGGTTGGGACAGGGGGGTACGAGCAGTACTTC.

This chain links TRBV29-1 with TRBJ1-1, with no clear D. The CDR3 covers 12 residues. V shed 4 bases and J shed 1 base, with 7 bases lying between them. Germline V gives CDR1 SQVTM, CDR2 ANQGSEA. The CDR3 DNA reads TGCAGCGTTGCGAAGGGGAACACTGAAGCTTTCTTT. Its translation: CSVAKGNTEAFF.

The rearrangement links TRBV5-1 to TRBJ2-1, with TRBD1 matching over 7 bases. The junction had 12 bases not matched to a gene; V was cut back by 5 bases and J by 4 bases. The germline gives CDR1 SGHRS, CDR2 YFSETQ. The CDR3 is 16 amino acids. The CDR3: CASRPLWDSKYNEQFF. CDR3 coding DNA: TGCGCCAGCAGACCCCTGTGGGACAGTAAGTACAATGAGCAGTTCTTC. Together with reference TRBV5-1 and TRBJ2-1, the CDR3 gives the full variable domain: KAGVTQTPRYLIKTRGQQVTLSCSPISGHRSVSWYQQTPGQGLQFLFEYFSETQRNKGNFPGRFSGRQFSNSRSEMNVSTLELGDSALYLCASRPLWDSKYNEQFFGPGTRLTVL.

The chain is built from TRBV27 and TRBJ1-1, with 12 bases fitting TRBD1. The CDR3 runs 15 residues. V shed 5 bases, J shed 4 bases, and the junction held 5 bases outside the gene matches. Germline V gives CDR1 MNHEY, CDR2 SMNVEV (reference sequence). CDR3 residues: CASSRGQGAGTEAFF. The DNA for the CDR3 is TGTGCCAGCAGTAGGGGACAGGGGGCCGGCACTGAAGCTTTCTTT.